The 20 T cell receptor beta chains below were found in one sample sequenced in a study of shared clonotypes between healthy human individuals. Terminally differentiated effector memory CD45RA+ cells were excluded from the naive CD8 cells, which were CD45RO-negative and positively selected for CCR7. TCRdb keeps only in-frame clones here, not all; method: immunoSEQ multiplex PCR. The sample lists around 2,000,000 clones; roughly 91% were seen once. The sample was naive CD8+ T cells from PBMCs. Receptor source: a young man in good health. Some clones in this sample may be carry-over from other donors' samples.

The V and J genes are TRBV14 and TRBJ2-7; TRBD2 is a possible D gene (6 bases). Germline CDR1 SGHDN, CDR2 FVKESK. V was shortened by 3 bases and J by 9 bases, with 15 bases between the two germline ends. The CDR3 totals 13 residues. CDR3 protein: CASSHLGLRLQYF. CDR3 coding DNA: TGTGCCAGCAGCCACTTAGGACTAAGGCTGCAGTACTTC.

The V gene is TRBV7-9, the J gene TRBJ2-7, with 11 bases lining up with TRBD2. Germline lookup yields CDR1 SEHNR and CDR2 FQNEAQ (reference sequence). The CDR3 runs 16 residues. The junction had 7 bases not matched to a gene; V was cut back by 5 bases and J by 1 base. CDR3 DNA sequence: TGTGCCAGCAGCGCCGGACTAGCGGGCGGATCCTACGAGCAGTACTTC. Amino acids: CASSAGLAGGSYEQYF.

The chain links TRBV27 to TRBJ2-7; D is possibly TRBD1 (6 bases). Germline loops: CDR1 MNHEY, CDR2 SMNVEV (reference sequence). CDR3 length equals 14 residues. V lost 3 bases, J lost 3 bases, and 12 bases lay in between. As DNA, the CDR3 is TGTGCCAGCAGTTTGCGACAGGACATCTACGAGCAGTACTTC. Its translation is CASSLRQDIYEQYF.

This chain links TRBV7-9 with TRBJ2-1, with D tentatively TRBD2 (6 bases). Germline V gives CDR1 SEHNR, CDR2 FQNEAQ (reference sequence). Between the trimmed V and J ends, which lost 1 base and 9 bases, there was a span of 10 bases. This CDR3 contains 13 residues. CDR3 loop: CASSLGGGAEQFF. The DNA of the CDR3 is TGTGCCAGCAGCTTAGGGGGCGGGGCTGAGCAGTTCTTC.

This chain joins TRBV4-3 and TRBJ2-5; TRBD1 aligns across 11 bases. The CDR3 consists of 16 residues. J lost 5 bases, V lost 0 bases, and 5 bases had no gene match. Germline CDR1 and CDR2: LGHNA and YSLEER. The chain's CDR3 is CASSQDWTGGVETQYF. CDR3 in DNA: TGCGCCAGCAGCCAAGATTGGACAGGGGGCGTGGAGACCCAGTACTTC.

V usage is TRBV7-8 and J usage is TRBJ2-3; tentative D call: TRBD1 (5 bases). Germline V gene sequence: CDR1 SGHVS, CDR2 FQNEAQ. V lost 3 bases and J 4 bases, leaving 11 bases between the germline ends. The CDR3 consists of 14 residues. CDR3 protein: CASSLGRASDTQYF. CDR3 sequence (DNA): TGTGCCAGCAGCTTGGGGCGTGCATCAGATACGCAGTATTTT.

The chain combines TRBV9 with TRBJ2-2; D may be TRBD1 (6 bases). V lost 3 bases to trimming and J lost 7 bases, with 10 bases between them. Germline V lookup: CDR1 SGDLS, CDR2 YYNGEE. The CDR3 is made up of 13 amino acids. For the CDR3, the DNA is TGTGCCAGCAGCGGGACAGCGTACGGGGAGCTGTTTTTT. Translating gives CASSGTAYGELFF. Combining the CDR3 with reference TRBV9 and TRBJ2-2 gives the whole variable domain DSGVTQTPKHLITATGQRVTLRCSPRSGDLSVYWYQQSLDQGLQFLIQYYNGEERAKGNILERFSAQQFPDLHSELNLSSLELGDSALYFCASSGTAYGELFFGEGSRLTVL.

J is TRBJ2-1 and V is TRBV12-5; no clear D. V was cut by 6 bases and J by 6 bases, with 15 bases left in between. Germline CDR1 LGHNT, CDR2 FRNRAP. This CDR3 contains 14 residues. In DNA, the CDR3 is TGTGCTAGTGGCCTGGCGGCTAGTAGCAATGAGCAGTTCTTC. Translating it yields CASGLAASSNEQFF.

The rearrangement uses TRBV7-6 and TRBJ2-7; D possibly corresponds to TRBD2 (6 bases). Trimming cost V 4 bases and J 2 bases, with 18 bases left between them. Per the germline V gene, CDR1 is SGHVS and CDR2 is FNYEAQ. The CDR3 is 16 amino acids. The CDR3 bases are TGTGCCAGCAGCTCGGCCCCTGGCGGGACGACCTACGAGCAGTACTTC. It encodes CASSSAPGGTTYEQYF.

The chain employs TRBV30 and TRBJ2-7, with 11 nucleotides matching TRBD1. Trimming removed 0 bases from V and 5 bases from J; junction bases left unmatched: 9. The germline V gene encodes CDR1 GTSNPN and CDR2 SVGIG (reference sequence). The CDR3 runs 16 residues. The CDR3 loop reads CAWSVRLGQGVDEQYF. For the CDR3, the DNA is TGTGCCTGGAGTGTACGGTTGGGACAGGGGGTGGACGAGCAGTACTTC.

The V call is TRBV7-3, the J call TRBJ2-1, with TRBD1 matching 8 bases. In germline, CDR1 is SGHTA, CDR2 FQGTGA. This CDR3 region has 13 residues. V trimming: 6 bases; J trimming: 7 bases; junction bases outside the gene matches: 5. This CDR3 reads CASSFTGGNEQFF. The CDR3 DNA follows: TGTGCCAGCAGTTTTACAGGGGGGAATGAGCAGTTCTTC.

The V and J genes are TRBV14 and TRBJ2-4; D ambiguous. V gave up 0 bases and J gave up 0 bases, with 3 bases separating them. The CDR3 contains 14 residues. The germline V gene encodes CDR1 SGHDN and CDR2 FVKESK. CDR3 DNA: TGTGCCAGCAGCCAAGATTTAGCCAAAAACATTCAGTACTTC. Residues: CASSQDLAKNIQYF. The full variable domain, completed using reference TRBV14 and TRBJ2-4, is EAGVTQFPSHSVIEKGQTVTLRCDPISGHDNLYWYRRVMGKEIKFLLHFVKESKQDESGMPNNRFLAERTGGTYSTLKVQPAELEDSGVYFCASSQDLAKNIQYFGAGTRLSVL.

This clone came up a few times. This sequence joins TRBV5-1 and TRBJ2-1; 8 bases are shared with TRBD2. Germline V CDR1 and CDR2: SGHRS, YFSETQ. V lost 4 bases, J lost 9 bases, and 12 bases stayed unmatched. The CDR3 is 15 residues long. The CDR3 DNA is TGCGCCAGCAGCCCCTCGCTAGCGGGCTTAAGTGAGCAGTTCTTC. It specifies CASSPSLAGLSEQFF.

V and J are TRBV7-9 and TRBJ1-1; unclear D gene. CDR3 length: 13 residues. CDR1 is SEHNR and CDR2 is FQNEAQ in the germline V gene (reference sequence). Trimming stripped 3 bases from V and 1 base from J, with 6 bases between. This CDR3 is CASSFAGNTEAFF. The CDR3 bases are TGTGCCAGCAGCTTCGCAGGGAACACTGAAGCTTTCTTT.

The CDR3 DNA sequence: TGCGCCAGCAGCTTAAGATTTTACTATAATAGGGACAGCTTGATGAACACTGAAGCTTTCTTT. Its translation: CASSLRFYYNRDSLMNTEAFF. The chain recombines TRBV5-1 with TRBJ1-1, with 7 bases identical to TRBD1. With V trimmed by 2 bases and J by 0 bases, 22 bases remained unmatched. Germline CDR1 and CDR2: SGHRS and YFSETQ. The CDR3 contains 21 residues.

J is TRBJ2-7 and V is TRBV29-1; 7 bases agree with TRBD1. This CDR3 is built from 13 residues. V lost 0 bases to trimming and J lost 5 bases; unmatched junction nucleotides: 4. Germline V lookup: CDR1 SQVTM, CDR2 ANQGSEA. CDR3 region: CSVEDFDRDEQYF. In DNA form, the CDR3 reads TGCAGCGTTGAAGACTTTGACAGGGACGAGCAGTACTTC.

The gene calls are TRBV29-1 and TRBJ2-5; no clear D gene. The germline V gene encodes CDR1 SQVTM and CDR2 ANQGSEA. V dropped 0 bases and J dropped 5 bases, with 13 bases sitting between them. The CDR3 runs 14 residues. The CDR3: CSVEDQELLETQYF. CDR3 sequence (DNA): TGCAGCGTTGAAGATCAGGAACTCCTGGAGACCCAGTACTTC.

The genes are TRBV15 and TRBJ2-1; 7 nucleotides match TRBD2. CDR3 length: 16 amino acids. The junction had 7 bases not matched to a gene; V was cut back by 0 bases and J by 5 bases. CDR1 is LNHNV and CDR2 is YYDKDF in the germline V gene (reference sequence). The CDR3, as DNA: TGTGCCACCAGCAGAGAAATAGCGGGTAATGACAATGAGCAGTTCTTC. Translation: CATSREIAGNDNEQFF. Full variable domain (outside the CDR3, taken from reference TRBV15 and TRBJ2-1): DAMVIQNPRYQVTQFGKPVTLSCSQTLNHNVMYWYQQKSSQAPKLLFHYYDKDFNNEADTPDNFQSRRPNTSFCFLDIRSPGLGDTAMYLCATSREIAGNDNEQFFGPGTRLTVL.

The chain couples TRBV15 to TRBJ1-5; D might be TRBD1 (5 bases). From germline, CDR1 is LNHNV and CDR2 YYDKDF (reference sequence). Trimming left V 4 bases short and J 3 bases short, with 10 bases between. The CDR3 has 14 residues. The CDR3 region is CATSTRQSNQPQHF. The CDR3 region has the DNA TGTGCCACCAGCACCAGACAGTCCAATCAGCCCCAGCATTTT.

Here the CDR3 DNA reads TGTGCCAGCAGCTTCACCTTAGGCCCGGGTACCGGGGAGCTGTTTTTT. Protein sequence: CASSFTLGPGTGELFF. The gene calls are TRBV7-6 and TRBJ2-2; D not resolved. This CDR3 contains 16 residues. V lost 3 bases and J 5 bases, leaving 16 bases between the germline ends. Per germline, CDR1 SGHVS and CDR2 FNYEAQ.